This TCR beta chain stems from a study of shared clonotypes between healthy human individuals (dated by TCRdb to the early 2020s). About the investigation overall: A few men and two women, aged 18 to 49 years, made up the cohort. For each donor, CD4 naive and CD4 memory were each run on three plates, CD8 naive on two plates, and CD8 memory on one plate. The study deeply sequenced blood TCR repertoires of about 5 healthy adults to estimate repertoire size and the extent of clonotype sharing between individuals. Libraries were prepared and TCR repertoires were sequenced by different laboratories using diverse techniques, in order to increase sequencing depth and limit assay-specific biases. Between about 0.8 and 9.5 billion PBMCs per donor were obtained by leukapheresis. General conclusions and limits of the study: About 5% of naive CD4, 3.5% of naive CD8, about 2.1% of memory CD4, and 0.35% to 0.5% of memory CD8 clonotypes were shared across several donors. Because the study included a small number of donors, the genetic and exposure-history diversity represented was limited. Clonotypes shared by all four sorted-subset donors showed higher generation probabilities than non-shared clonotypes. Sampling was restricted to blood, and TCR repertoires in tissue are likely to differ from TCR repertoires in blood. Even with the large sequencing depth, rarefaction of the sorted-subset datasets indicated that sequencing was incomplete. Naive subsets generally had larger estimated clonotype richness than memory subsets did. Pairwise subsampling indicated that sequencing depth was expected to affect the degree of clonotype sharing among donors.

Healthy HIV-negative adults with no recently reported acute infections or vaccinations were included as donors. Every donor was a Caucasian adult residing in Nashville, Tennessee, USA. CD4+ T cells were enriched through magnetic negative selection, after which naive cells were positively selected on CD45RA and the remaining negative fraction served as the memory subset. Blood was collected by leukapheresis, and PBMCs were isolated by Ficoll-Histopaque density gradient centrifugation and then cryopreserved in liquid nitrogen vapor phase. Analytical flow cytometry was used to check the purity and quantity of every magnetically sorted T cell population. Each sorted fraction had its genomic DNA isolated and then quantified by UV absorbance on a Nanodrop 2000c. Deletion took 3 bases off V and 7 bases off J, with a span of 22 bases between the germline ends. Taken from the germline V gene (reference sequence), the CDR1 and CDR2 loops are LNHDA and SQIVND. From the cysteine through the phenylalanine, the CDR3 covers 16 amino acids. Left in the record is the CDR3 DNA by itself, 48 bases read in frame from the first base.

Using the deep immunoSEQ assay, TCR CDR3 regions were amplified from genomic DNA by multiplex PCR. Genomic DNA extracted from each cell subset was distributed evenly over all wells of several immunoSEQ 96-well plates, and each plate served as one replicate. Each replicate PCR for sorted subsets received about 220 ng genomic DNA, equal to tens of thousands of T cell genomes. Purified libraries were measured with a Qubit 3.0 fluorometer, size-checked on a Bioanalyzer 2100, and measured again with the KAPA Library Quantification kit. Every immunoSEQ 96-well plate was sequenced on a dedicated single-read 150-cycle Illumina NextSeq 550 flow cell. The study's processing was this. Because the immunoSEQ output included only junctional sequences and no quality scores, the filtering could not be the same as the filtering used for full-length reads. Sequences were annotated with PyIR, a Python wrapper for IgBLAST v1.9, using IMGT germline references to assign V/J genes and CDR3. Reads with weak V/J assignments (E-value above 1e-6), missing CDR3, stop codons, out-of-frame junctions, or ambiguous translated residues were removed. V3J clonotypes were defined as sequences sharing an identical inferred V gene, J gene, and CDR3 amino acid sequence. Percentage overlap between repertoires was computed as shared unique clonotypes divided by the size of the smaller repertoire. Richness of each repertoire was evaluated using RTK rarefaction, the Chao1 estimator, and Recon v2.1 estimates of unobserved clonotypes. Generation probabilities for all TCRbeta clonotypes obtained by the gDNA method from a handful of donors were computed using OLGA. Not all clones reach the TCRdb copy of this immuneACCESS table, which keeps in-frame sequences only. Checked studies attribute under half of the gap to unresolved V genes and leave the rest unexplained. V and J calls and clone size are as listed in that table; D and trimming were resolved from the DNA. This sample holds some 2.1 million clones; roughly 96% were observed only once. Clones ranked in the top ten supply more than 0.1% of the sample.

Concerning this clone: What this receptor recognizes is not known. No much larger clone is present one base from it, and per-base qualities are unavailable.

Source material: naive CD4+ T cells sorted from blood. The cell subset or site label, as the study defines it: CD45RA+ positively selected. This TCR was recovered from a man between 18 and 35 years old in good health. The chain was built from TRBV19 and TRBJ2-7; TRBD1 is a weak D gene call, 9 bases matching. The CDR3 region reads CASSIGGGTGYTEQYF. The DNA reads TGTGCCAGTAGTATCGGCGGGGGGACAGGGTATACGGAGCAGTACTTC.